This T cell receptor (beta chain) was captured in a study of cytomegalovirus exposure and HLA in healthy donors. As for the study in general: The study placed about 86% of its approximately 360 genotyped donors in the Caucasian-associated ancestry cluster. Findings and caveats of the study: Some public TCRs appeared in many individuals, while most sequences were rare. In a later analysis, several top co-occurrence clusters appeared linked to parvovirus B19, influenza, CMV and Epstein-Barr virus.

In the PCR, 60 Vbeta and 13 Jbeta primers were used. TCRdb keeps only in-frame clones here, not all; method: immunoSEQ multiplex PCR. The profile shows 150,000 to 200,000 clones, roughly 80% of them singletons. After removal of 2 bases from V and 1 base from J, the junction contained 7 bases not matched to a gene. Per the germline V gene, CDR1 is LNHDA and CDR2 is SQIVND (reference sequence). The CDR3 has 16 residues. Details on this clone: Its antigen is still unknown.

The V and J genes are TRBV19 and TRBJ1-1, with TRBD1 identical over 7 bases. The sample taken for sequencing was PBMCs. The source of this sequence is a woman between 40 and 55 years old in good health and CMV-seronegative. CDR3 sequence: CASSILTGARNTEAFF. CDR3 DNA: TGTGCCAGTAGTATACTTACAGGGGCACGGAACACTGAAGCTTTCTTT.